This T cell receptor (beta chain) originates from a study of cytomegalovirus exposure and HLA in healthy donors. At the time of sampling, donors were nominally healthy, though unrecorded immune exposures were likely. V was pared by 7 bases and J by 0 bases, with 12 bases of the junction left unmatched. The V gene's germline CDR1 is SGHNT and CDR2 YENEEA. There are 18 residues in the CDR3. It was with 60 Vbeta and 13 Jbeta primers that the PCR ran. Repertoires were generated with immunoSEQ multiplex PCR, while TCRdb's copy carries only in-frame clones and drops some. Of 100,000 or so clones listed, about three quarters are singletons.

This TCR derives from a man aged 40-55 years in good health and CMV-seronegative. The V call is TRBV11-3, the J call TRBJ2-6, with TRBD1 identical over 7 bases. Sequenced: PBMCs. The CDR3 sequence is CASNDGEGATSGANVLTF. DNA for the CDR3: TGTGCCAGCAACGACGGAGAGGGGGCGACCTCTGGGGCCAACGTCCTGACTTTC.